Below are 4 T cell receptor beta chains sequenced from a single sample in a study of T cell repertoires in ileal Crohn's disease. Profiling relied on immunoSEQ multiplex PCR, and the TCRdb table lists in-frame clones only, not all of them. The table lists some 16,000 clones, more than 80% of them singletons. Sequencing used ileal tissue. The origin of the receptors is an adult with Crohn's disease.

CDR3 bases: TGTGCCAGCAGCTCCTTTGCGGGAGGTTACAATGAGCAGTTCTTC. Translated, it gives CASSSFAGGYNEQFF. V gene TRBV7-6 combines with J gene TRBJ2-1; 8 bases fit TRBD2. The ends lost 4 bases at V and 4 bases at J; junction bases unmatched: 6. This CDR3 region has 15 residues. Germline V gene data show CDR1 as SGHVS and CDR2 as FNYEAQ.

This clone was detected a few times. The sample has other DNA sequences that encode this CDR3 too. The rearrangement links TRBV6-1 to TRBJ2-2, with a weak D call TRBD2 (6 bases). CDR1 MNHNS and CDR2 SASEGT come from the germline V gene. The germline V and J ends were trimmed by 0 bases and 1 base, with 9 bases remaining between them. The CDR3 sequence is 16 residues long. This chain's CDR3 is CASSEAGGWNTGELFF. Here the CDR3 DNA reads TGTGCCAGCAGTGAAGCCGGGGGATGGAACACCGGGGAGCTGTTTTTT.

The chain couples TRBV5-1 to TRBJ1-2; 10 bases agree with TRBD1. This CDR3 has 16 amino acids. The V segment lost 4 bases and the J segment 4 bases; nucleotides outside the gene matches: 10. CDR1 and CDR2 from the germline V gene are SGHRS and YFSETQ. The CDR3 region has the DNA TGCGCCAGCAGCACTTCCGGGACAGGGGATATCTATGGCTACACCTTC. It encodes CASSTSGTGDIYGYTF.

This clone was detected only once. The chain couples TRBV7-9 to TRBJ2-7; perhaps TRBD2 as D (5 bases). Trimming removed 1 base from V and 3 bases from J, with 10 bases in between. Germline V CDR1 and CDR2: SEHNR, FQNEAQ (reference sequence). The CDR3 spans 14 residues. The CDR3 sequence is CASSLGGQIYEQYV. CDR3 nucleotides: TGTGCCAGCAGCTTAGGAGGGCAAATCTACGAGCAGTACGTC.